The 13 T cell receptor beta chains presented below share a single source sample, sequenced in a study of OX40 agonist ivuxolimab in advanced cancers. The table came from immunoSEQ multiplex PCR; TCRdb's copy has only in-frame clones and leaves some out. This table has fewer than 85,000 clones, around 80% appearing once. Sequences were derived from CD4+ or CD8+ T cells sorted from blood, sampled in a trial of the OX40 agonist ivuxolimab. These TCRs come from an adult with an advanced solid tumor such as melanoma, head and neck, liver or kidney cancer.

As for this clone: The sample holds other DNA sequences that translate to the same CDR3. J is TRBJ2-7 and V is TRBV5-1; 9 bases map to TRBD2. The CDR3 loop spans 16 amino acids. V shed 0 bases, J shed 2 bases, and the junction held 6 bases outside the gene matches. Germline CDR1 and CDR2: SGHRS and YFSETQ. The CDR3 nucleotides are TGCGCCAGCAGCTTGGAGCGGGGGGCGCGCCCCTACGAGCAGTACTTC. Its protein is CASSLERGARPYEQYF.

The J gene is TRBJ2-5, the V gene TRBV30; TRBD1 or TRBD2 may be the D gene (6 bases each). The CDR3 is 12 residues long. Trimming took 5 bases from V and 4 from J, leaving 11 bases between them. CDR1 is GTSNPN, CDR2 SVGIG, per germline (reference sequence). The CDR3 spells CAWGGGGETQYF. DNA for the CDR3: TGTGCCTGGGGAGGAGGGGGAGAGACCCAGTACTTC.

The chain employs TRBV27 and TRBJ1-1; D is perhaps TRBD1 (5 bases). There are 15 residues in the CDR3. V shed 6 bases and J shed 4 bases, with 18 bases lying between them. The germline V gene has CDR1 MNHEY and CDR2 SMNVEV (reference sequence). The CDR3 loop is CASRGSGRVGTEAFF. In nucleotides, the CDR3 is TGTGCCAGCAGAGGATCAGGGCGGGTAGGCACTGAAGCTTTCTTT.

The chain recombines TRBV7-9 with TRBJ1-3, with TRBD1 matching 10 bases. The V gene's germline CDR1 is SEHNR and CDR2 FQNEAQ (reference sequence). The J segment lost 2 bases and the V segment lost 5 bases, leaving 6 bases of the junction unmatched. The CDR3 sequence is 16 residues long. The CDR3 sequence is CASSVTGGPAGNTIYF. In DNA, the CDR3 is TGTGCCAGCAGCGTGACAGGGGGCCCAGCTGGAAACACCATATATTTT.

The CDR3 coding sequence is TGTGCCAGCAGCTTAATTTGGGGCAGGGGGCCGTACGAGCAGTACTTC. Protein sequence: CASSLIWGRGPYEQYF. V gene TRBV7-2 combines with J gene TRBJ2-7, with 8 bases lining up with TRBD1. With V trimmed by 2 bases and J by 4 bases, 10 bases remained unmatched. The CDR3 is 16 amino acids. Looked up from germline, CDR1 is SGHTA and CDR2 is FQGNSA. Complete variable domain (other parts from reference TRBV7-2 and TRBJ2-7): GAGVSQSPSNKVTEKGKDVELRCDPISGHTALYWYRQSLGQGLEFLIYFQGNSAPDKSGLPSDRFSAERTGGSVSTLTIQRTQQEDSAVYLCASSLIWGRGPYEQYFGPGTRLTVT.

The chain has TRBV5-1 and TRBJ1-4, with 7 nucleotides matching TRBD1. CDR1 is SGHRS and CDR2 is YFSETQ in the germline V gene. This CDR3 has 16 amino acids. J lost 8 bases, V lost 1 base, and 11 bases had no gene match. CDR3 sequence: CASSLRQGGSGEKLFF. CDR3 DNA: TGCGCCAGCAGCTTGAGACAGGGTGGGTCAGGCGAAAAACTGTTTTTT.

The chain joins TRBV29-1 to TRBJ1-1; D is ambiguous. The germline V gene has CDR1 SQVTM and CDR2 ANQGSEA. The ends were cut back, 7 bases at V and 0 bases at J, with 12 bases in the middle. The CDR3 loop spans 13 amino acids. As DNA, the CDR3 is TGCAGCGCCACCCAAGCGGTGAACACTGAAGCTTTCTTT. Translation: CSATQAVNTEAFF. The full variable domain, with the rest looked up from reference TRBV29-1 and TRBJ1-1, is SAVISQKPSRDICQRGTSLTIQCQVDSQVTMMFWYRQQPGQSLTLIATANQGSEATYESGFVIDKFPISRPNLTFSTLTVSNMSPEDSSIYLCSATQAVNTEAFFGQGTRLTVV.

The chain combines TRBV5-1 with TRBJ2-1; TRBD2 aligns across 10 bases. The ends lost 4 bases at V and 8 bases at J; junction bases unmatched: 3. The V gene's germline CDR1 is SGHRS and CDR2 YFSETQ. There are 13 residues in the CDR3. CDR3 DNA sequence: TGCGCCAGCAGCCGAGGGACTAGCGATGAGCAGTTCTTC. Protein product: CASSRGTSDEQFF.

For the CDR3, the DNA is TGCGCCAGCACGGAATTCTCCTCTGGAAACACCATATATTTT. The encoded protein is CASTEFSSGNTIYF. The chain carries TRBV10-2 and TRBJ1-3; no definite D call. The length of the CDR3 is 14 residues. The V gene's germline CDR1 is WSHSY and CDR2 SAAADI. Trimming removed 7 bases at V and 0 bases at J, with 10 bases between.

This clone was observed once. The chain carries TRBV5-1 and TRBJ1-3; D is perhaps TRBD1 (5 bases). The ends were cut back, 0 bases at V and 0 bases at J, with 10 bases in the middle. The CDR3 consists of 16 residues. Germline CDR1 reads SGHRS; CDR2 reads YFSETQ. In DNA, the CDR3 is TGCGCCAGCAGCTTGGTCGGGGGGATCTCTGGAAACACCATATATTTT. Amino acid sequence: CASSLVGGISGNTIYF.

The chain links TRBV7-2 to TRBJ2-5; 7 nucleotides align to TRBD1. Germline CDR1 reads SGHTA; CDR2 reads FQGNSA. This CDR3 region has 14 residues. V was clipped by 5 bases and J by 1 base; unmatched bases: 4. The CDR3 sequence is CASSRGGAQETQYF. DNA of the CDR3: TGTGCCAGCAGCAGAGGGGGCGCCCAAGAGACCCAGTACTTC.

The chain has TRBV11-2 and TRBJ2-5; D is possibly TRBD1 (6 bases). CDR1 is SGHAT and CDR2 is FQNNGV in the germline V gene. V was shortened by 0 bases and J by 6 bases, with 14 bases between the two germline ends. The length of the CDR3 is 15 residues. CDR3 loop: CASSLDTGLMQTQYF. The CDR3 coding sequence is TGTGCCAGCAGCTTAGATACAGGGTTGATGCAGACCCAGTACTTC.

This clone was seen more than once but under ten times. The chain combines TRBV10-3 with TRBJ1-1; TRBD1 agrees at 9 bases. The CDR3 sequence is 14 residues long. Losses at the gene ends were 6 bases for V and 3 bases for J; bases not matched to a gene: 5. Germline V gene sequence: CDR1 ENHRY, CDR2 SYGVKD. CDR3 in amino acids: CAISLQGAHTEAFF. The CDR3 DNA reads TGTGCCATCAGCTTACAGGGGGCACACACTGAAGCTTTCTTT.